The entry that follows covers one T cell receptor (beta chain) sequence. Its antigen specificity is not known. Base qualities are not recorded, but no much larger clone differs from it by a single base. This entry comes from a study of blood T cell repertoires in COVID-19 (dated by TCRdb to 2020 to 2022). A note on the overall study: Collaborator samples came from the United States, Italy and Spain and covered acute and convalescent phases of COVID-19. The material from the prospective study consisted of cDNA or gDNA derived from T cells, B-cell-depleted T cells, or PBMCs. Subjects who had been exposed to COVID-19, were actively infected with it, or had recovered from it provided the deeply sampled blood TCRbeta repertoires that made up the dataset. The repertoires were released in a freely available public database intended as a resource for research on the immune response to SARS-CoV-2. Samples came from the ongoing ImmuneRACE study (first 160 participants) plus 1,254 subjects from 6 global collaborators. Nearly every sample came with metadata listing a de-identified subject ID, COVID-19 status, age in years and sex. Where available, HLA class I and class II types were taken from metadata supplied by the sample provider and were not determined by assay-based typing.

TCRbeta CDR3 regions were amplified from genomic DNA by means of the immunoSEQ Assay, a bias-controlled multiplex PCR. The published analysis was carried out like this. The number of nucleated cells in each sample was estimated from the amplification of reference gene primers within the assay. To quantify the absolute abundance of each unique TCRbeta CDR3 rearrangement, sequence reads were collapsed and filtered. For each sample, productive Simpson clonality was calculated as the square root of Simpson's diversity index across productive rearrangements. TCRdb mirrors the immuneACCESS table, restricted to in-frame sequences. Some clones are absent from its copies; in checked studies, under half trace to an unresolved V gene, and the reason for the others is unknown. V, J and clone size are those of that table, while D and trimming were read from the DNA. The sample table records about 330,000 clones; about 83% of these occur just once. The leading ten clones occupy roughly 1.3% of the sample.

Study-wide conclusions, independent of this receptor: How much clinical and demographic metadata was included differed by source and by participant, and the metadata was provided uncurated.

Whole blood was collected in K2EDTA tubes by collaborating institutions according to the institutions' own protocols. For TCRbeta analysis, collaborators shipped samples in one of three forms: frozen whole blood, isolated PBMCs, or DNA extracted from either of those sample types. The CDR3 covers 14 residues, taking in both the cysteine and the phenylalanine. Just the 42-base CDR3 DNA is kept, in frame starting at base 1. V gives up 3 bases and J gives up 6 bases, and the segment between their germline ends measures 14 bases. From the germline V gene, CDR1 is SGHAT and CDR2 is FQNNGV. The rearrangement joined TRBV11-2 to TRBJ1-2, and TRBD1 may be the D gene, going by 6 matching bases. This receptor was obtained from a woman aged 50 to 60 with acute or convalescent COVID-19. The material sequenced was peripheral blood. For the CDR3, the sequence is CASSFSGALDGYTF. The sequenced DNA is TGTGCCAGCAGCTTCTCAGGGGCGTTGGATGGCTACACCTTC. With the portions outside the CDR3 filled from the reference TRBV11-2 and TRBJ1-2 genes, the complete variable region becomes EAGVAQSPRYKIIEKRQSVAFWCNPISGHATLYWYQQILGQGPKLLIQFQNNGVVDDSQLPKDRFSAERLKGVDSTLKIQPAKLEDSAVYLCASSFSGALDGYTFGSGTRLTVV.